This TCR beta chain is drawn from a study of blood T cell repertoires in COVID-19. The CDR3 spans 16 residues. Germline V gene sequence: CDR1 SNHLY, CDR2 FYNNEI. Losses at the gene ends were 9 bases for V and 5 bases for J; bases not matched to a gene: 14. Clones were read by immunoSEQ multiplex PCR, and TCRdb kept only the in-frame ones, dropping some. Here the sample spans about 63,000 clones, 70% to 90% being singletons. Sequencing was performed on PBMCs or T cells enriched from blood (not recorded which). V gene TRBV2 combines with J gene TRBJ1-4; TRBD1 matches at 8 bases. This TCR was recovered from a woman between 40 and 50 years old with acute COVID-19. The CDR3 loop reads CASSRGLGSGNEKLFF. The CDR3 nucleotides read TGTGCCAGTTCCAGGGGGCTTGGAAGTGGGAATGAAAAACTGTTTTTT.